These T cell receptor beta chains were read from a single sample in a study of T cell repertoires in cytomegalovirus infection. TCRdb recomputed calls from the reads with MiXCR, one row per CDR3 protein. The sample has about 310,000 distinct CDR3 sequences, about a sixth seen once. Sequences were obtained from PBMCs. The receptors stem from a human donor in good health (CMV status not recorded). Some clones in this sample may be carry-over from other donors' samples. Each CDR3 is given with its conserved first and last residue. A D gene is named only where the DNA matches it firmly. A clone size is listed for some rows: how often the clone was seen (once, few, many), or a class if it is expanded.

CDR3nt,CDR3aa,j_gene,d_gene,v_gene,abundance
TGTGCCAGCAGCTTAGCACCGCATCACCCCTCCAATGAGCAGTTCTTC,CASSLAPHHPSNEQFF,TRBJ2-1,.,TRBV7-9,.
TGTGCCAGCAGCCCAAGCCTTCAAGAGACCCAGTACTTC,CASSPSLQETQYF,TRBJ2-5,.,TRBV7-2,many
TGTGCCAGCAGTTCCCCGGGACTAGCAGGAGTCGATACGCAGTATTTT,CASSSPGLAGVDTQYF,TRBJ2-3,TRBD2,TRBV28,.
TGCAGTGCCCCCAGGGGGCGAGACTGGTCACCCCTCCACTTT,CSAPRGRDWSPLHF,TRBJ1-6,TRBD1,TRBV20-1,.
TGTGCCAGTCCTATTCAAGGCGCCTACAATGAGCAGTTCTTC,CASPIQGAYNEQFF,TRBJ2-1,.,TRBV7-9,many
TGTGCCAGCAGTTTCGTGTTGAAGCGGGGGGGCCAAAGGAATGAGCAGTTCTTC,CASSFVLKRGGQRNEQFF,TRBJ2-1,TRBD2,TRBV6-2/TRBV6-3,.
TGTGCCAGCACTTCCACCTACGAGCAGTACTTC,CASTSTYEQYF,TRBJ2-7,.,TRBV28,few
TGTGCCAGCAGCTTGGGTACGGGACCCCGCTCCCAGTATTTT,CASSLGTGPRSQYF,TRBJ2-3,.,TRBV7-6,.
TGTGCCAGCAGCGGACAGGAAAGGGGCACTGAAGCTTTCTTT,CASSGQERGTEAFF,TRBJ1-1,TRBD1,TRBV6-2/TRBV6-3,.
TGTGCCAGCAGTATCCAGGGTCCGCCAATACACAATGAGCAGTTCTTC,CASSIQGPPIHNEQFF,TRBJ2-1,.,TRBV12-3/TRBV12-4,.
TGTGCCAGCCTAACGTTCCGGGACACAACAACCCACACTGAAGCTTTCTTT,CASLTFRDTTTHTEAFF,TRBJ1-1,.,TRBV5-6,few
TGTGCCAGTAACAGAAACAATCAGCCCCAGCATTTT,CASNRNNQPQHF,TRBJ1-5,.,TRBV28,many
TGTGCCAGCAGCTTGGCCGCTAGCGGGGGCGGAGAGACCCAGTACTTC,CASSLAASGGGETQYF,TRBJ2-5,TRBD2,TRBV5-4,many
TGTGCCAGCAGCCTACTAGACGACACATCACCCCTCCACTTT,CASSLLDDTSPLHF,TRBJ1-6,.,TRBV7-9,.
TGTGCTAGTGGTACGCGGGGGGGGCAGGGTGAGCAGTTCTTC,CASGTRGGQGEQFF,TRBJ2-1,TRBD2,TRBV12-5,few
TGTGCCAGCAGGAGTCTCTGGCCCTATAATTCACCCCTCCACTTT,CASRSLWPYNSPLHF,TRBJ1-6,.,TRBV6-1,few
TGTGCTAGTGGTTTTAGGACAGGGACGAATCAGCCCCAGCATTTT,CASGFRTGTNQPQHF,TRBJ1-5,TRBD1,TRBV12-5,.
TGCGCCAGCAGCCCAGCGGGAGGCGCCGGAAACACCATATATTTT,CASSPAGGAGNTIYF,TRBJ1-3,.,TRBV4-3,.
TGCGCCAGCAGCCAAGTTGCAGAAGGGACACCCCTCCACTTT,CASSQVAEGTPLHF,TRBJ1-6,.,TRBV4-1,.
TGTGCCAGCAGTTTGGGACAGGGAACGAACACCGGGGAGCTGTTTTTT,CASSLGQGTNTGELFF,TRBJ2-2,TRBD1,TRBV12-3/TRBV12-4,.
TGTGCCACCAGTGACTCTAGCGGGGGGATGACAGATACGCAGTATTTT,CATSDSSGGMTDTQYF,TRBJ2-3,TRBD2,TRBV24-1,.
TGTGCCAGCAGCTTACTTGGATCAACTAATGAAAAACTGTTTTTT,CASSLLGSTNEKLFF,TRBJ1-4,.,TRBV7-2,many